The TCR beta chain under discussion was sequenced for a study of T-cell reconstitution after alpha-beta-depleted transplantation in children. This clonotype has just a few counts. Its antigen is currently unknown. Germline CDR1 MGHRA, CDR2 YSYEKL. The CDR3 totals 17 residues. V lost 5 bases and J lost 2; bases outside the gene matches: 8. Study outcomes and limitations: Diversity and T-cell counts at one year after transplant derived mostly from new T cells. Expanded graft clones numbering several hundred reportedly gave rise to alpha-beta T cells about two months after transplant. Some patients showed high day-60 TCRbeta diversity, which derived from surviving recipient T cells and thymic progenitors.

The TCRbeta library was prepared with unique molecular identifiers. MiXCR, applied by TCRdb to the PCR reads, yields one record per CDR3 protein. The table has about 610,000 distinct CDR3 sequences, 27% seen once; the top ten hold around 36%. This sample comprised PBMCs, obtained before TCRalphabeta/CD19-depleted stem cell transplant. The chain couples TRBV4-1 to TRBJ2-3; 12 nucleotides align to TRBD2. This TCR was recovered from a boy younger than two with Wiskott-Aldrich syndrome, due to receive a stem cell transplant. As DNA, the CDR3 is TGCGCCAGCAGCTTCCGACTAGCGGGAGAACCCACAGATACGCAGTATTTT. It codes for CASSFRLAGEPTDTQYF.